The 7 T cell receptor beta chains given below trace back to one sample, sequenced in a study of vaccination and CD4 T cells after COVID-19. The treatment: roughly 10-day PBMC culture with coronavirus spike peptide pools or control peptides (ViraFEST assay). These TCRs are of unknown antigen specificity. The Oncomine TCR Beta short-read assay was applied to DNA of cultured CD4+ T cells. TCRdb itself ran the PCR reads through MiXCR, one entry per CDR3 protein. The table records under 25,000 distinct CDR3 sequences, approximately 50% of them present only once. Sequencing was done on a sample of cultured CD4+ T cells from blood. The receptor source for this set is a human donor with COVID-19.

CDR3 residues: CASSNRGPEAFF. As DNA, the CDR3 is TGTGCCAGCAGTAACAGGGGCCCTGAAGCTTTCTTT. The chain links TRBV6-1 to TRBJ1-1; 7 nucleotides align to TRBD1. V lost 5 bases to trimming and J lost 6 bases; unmatched junction nucleotides: 3. Germline values: CDR1 MNHNS, CDR2 SASEGT. CDR3 length equals 12 residues.

This chain joins TRBV12-3 or TRBV12-4 and TRBJ1-6, with unresolved D. Trimming removed 4 bases from V and 10 bases from J, with 11 bases in between. The CDR3 has 13 amino acids. This chain's CDR3 is CASSSDEKSPLHF. The CDR3 nucleotides read TGTGCCAGCAGTTCGGACGAGAAGTCACCCCTCCACTTT.

The V call is TRBV29-1, the J call TRBJ1-3; 7 bases are a match to TRBD1. V trimming: 7 bases; J trimming: 2 bases; junction bases outside the gene matches: 14. The germline CDR1 and CDR2 sequences are SQVTM and ANQGSEA. This CDR3 region has 16 residues. CDR3 in amino acids: CSAGTVGGVPGNTIYF. The CDR3 DNA follows: TGCAGCGCTGGGACAGTTGGAGGGGTCCCTGGAAACACCATATATTTT.

This chain uses TRBV30 with TRBJ1-1; 8 bases match TRBD1. V lost 4 bases to trimming and J lost 2 bases; unmatched junction nucleotides: 6. Germline V CDR1 and CDR2: GTSNPN, SVGIG (reference sequence). The CDR3 spans 14 residues. DNA for the CDR3: TGTGCCTGGAACACAGGGGGATTTAACACTGAAGCTTTCTTT. Protein: CAWNTGGFNTEAFF.

This clonotype came up a few times. This rearrangement joins TRBV20-1 to TRBJ1-2, with D uncertain. Germline V lookup: CDR1 DFQATT, CDR2 SNEGSKA (reference sequence). The length of the CDR3 is 12 residues. The V gene lost 1 base and the J gene lost 2 bases, with 5 bases spanning the gap. This chain's CDR3 is CSARVGNYGYTF. CDR3 in DNA: TGCAGTGCTAGAGTAGGGAACTATGGCTACACCTTC.

V usage is TRBV7-9 and J usage is TRBJ1-1, with a weak D call TRBD1 (6 bases). Trimming shortened V by 0 bases and J by 6 bases, and 23 bases separated the two germline ends. CDR1 and CDR2 (germline): SEHNR, FQNEAQ (reference sequence). CDR3 length: 18 residues. This CDR3 reads CASSLARLWGTGAAEAFF. In DNA, the CDR3 is TGTGCCAGCAGCTTAGCGCGTCTTTGGGGTACGGGGGCGGCTGAAGCTTTCTTT.

J is TRBJ2-3 and V is TRBV27; the match to TRBD2 covers 14 bases. Trimming removed 2 bases from V and 6 bases from J; junction bases left unmatched: 4. Germline loops: CDR1 MNHEY, CDR2 SMNVEV (reference sequence). This CDR3 contains 16 residues. This CDR3 is CASSLLGLAGDDTQYF. The CDR3 DNA reads as TGTGCCAGCAGTTTACTGGGACTAGCGGGGGACGATACGCAGTATTTT.